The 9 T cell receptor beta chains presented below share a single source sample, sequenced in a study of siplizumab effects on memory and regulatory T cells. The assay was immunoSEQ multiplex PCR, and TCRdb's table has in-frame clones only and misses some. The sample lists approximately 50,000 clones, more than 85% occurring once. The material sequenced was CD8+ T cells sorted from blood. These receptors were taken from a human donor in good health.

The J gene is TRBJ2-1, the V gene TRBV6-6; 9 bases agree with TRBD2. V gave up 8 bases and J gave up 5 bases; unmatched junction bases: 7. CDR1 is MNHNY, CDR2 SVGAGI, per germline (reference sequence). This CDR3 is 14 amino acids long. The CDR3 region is CASETGLADNEQFF. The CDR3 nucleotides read TGTGCCAGCGAAACGGGACTAGCCGACAATGAGCAGTTCTTC.

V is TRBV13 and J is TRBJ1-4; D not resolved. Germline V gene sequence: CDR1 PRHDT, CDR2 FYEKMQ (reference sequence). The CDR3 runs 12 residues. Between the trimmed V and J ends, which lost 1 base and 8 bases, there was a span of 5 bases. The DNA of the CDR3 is TGTGCCAGCAGCTTAGACCGGGAAAAACTGTTTTTT. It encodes CASSLDREKLFF.

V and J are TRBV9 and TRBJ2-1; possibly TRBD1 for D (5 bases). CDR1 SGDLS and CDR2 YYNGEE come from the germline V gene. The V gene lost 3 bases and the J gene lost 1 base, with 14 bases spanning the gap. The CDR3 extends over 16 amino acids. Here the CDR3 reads CASSGPTARSYNEQFF. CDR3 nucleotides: TGTGCCAGCAGCGGACCGACAGCGCGATCCTACAATGAGCAGTTCTTC. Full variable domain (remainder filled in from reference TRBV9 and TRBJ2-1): DSGVTQTPKHLITATGQRVTLRCSPRSGDLSVYWYQQSLDQGLQFLIQYYNGEERAKGNILERFSAQQFPDLHSELNLSSLELGDSALYFCASSGPTARSYNEQFFGPGTRLTVL.

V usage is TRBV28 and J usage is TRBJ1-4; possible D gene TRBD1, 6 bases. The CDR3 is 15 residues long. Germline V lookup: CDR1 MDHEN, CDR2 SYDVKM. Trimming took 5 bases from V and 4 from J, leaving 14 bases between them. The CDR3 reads CASSLLDSVNEKLFF. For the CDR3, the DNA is TGTGCCAGCAGTCTTCTGGACAGCGTTAATGAAAAACTGTTTTTT.

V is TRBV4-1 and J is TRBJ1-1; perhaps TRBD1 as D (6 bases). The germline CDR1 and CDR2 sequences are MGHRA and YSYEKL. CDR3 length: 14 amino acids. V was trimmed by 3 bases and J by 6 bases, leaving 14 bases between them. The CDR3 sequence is CASSHKKTGPEAFF. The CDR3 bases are TGCGCCAGCAGCCACAAAAAGACAGGCCCTGAAGCTTTCTTT.

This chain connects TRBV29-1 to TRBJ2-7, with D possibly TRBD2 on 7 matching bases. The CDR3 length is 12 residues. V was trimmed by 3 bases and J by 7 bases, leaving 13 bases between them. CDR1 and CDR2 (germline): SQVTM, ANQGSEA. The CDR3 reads CSVEGGAREQYF. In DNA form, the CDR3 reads TGCAGCGTTGAGGGGGGGGCGCGAGAGCAGTACTTC.

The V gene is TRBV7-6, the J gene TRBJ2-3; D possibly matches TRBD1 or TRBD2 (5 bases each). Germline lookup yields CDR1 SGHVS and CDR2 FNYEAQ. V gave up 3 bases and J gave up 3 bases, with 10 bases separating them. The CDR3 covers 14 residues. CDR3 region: CASSLYWGTDTQYF. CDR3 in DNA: TGTGCCAGCAGCTTGTACTGGGGGACAGATACGCAGTATTTT.

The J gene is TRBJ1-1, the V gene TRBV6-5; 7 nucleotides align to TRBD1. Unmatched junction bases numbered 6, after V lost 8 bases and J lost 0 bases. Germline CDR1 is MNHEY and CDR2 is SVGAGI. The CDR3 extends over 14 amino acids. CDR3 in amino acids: CASQGGGMNTEAFF. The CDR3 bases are TGTGCCAGCCAGGGGGGCGGAATGAACACTGAAGCTTTCTTT.

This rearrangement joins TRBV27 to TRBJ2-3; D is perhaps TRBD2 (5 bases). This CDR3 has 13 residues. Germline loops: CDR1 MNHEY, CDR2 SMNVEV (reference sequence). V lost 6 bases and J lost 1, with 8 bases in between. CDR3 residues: CASREVGTDTQYF. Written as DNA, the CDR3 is TGTGCCAGCAGGGAGGTGGGCACAGATACGCAGTATTTT.